Listed here are 20 T cell receptor beta chains from one sample, sequenced in a study of human T cells and chemical hapten exposure. Time point reported: pre-sensitization, week 0. Treatment noted: therapeutic diphenylcyclopropenone sensitization with weekly scalp DPC. Via MiXCR, TCRdb re-called the RACE reads, giving one row per CDR3 protein. This table has tens of thousands of distinct CDR3 sequences, approximately 11% appearing once. This sample comprised whole blood, obtained in connection with sensitization to the hapten diphenylcyclopropenone (DPC). The origin of the receptors is a woman aged 50 to 60 with alopecia areata. Some clones in this sample may be carry-over from other donors' samples.

Regarding this clonotype: A read error may be the cause here, since a much bigger clone is one base away. V and J are TRBV7-2 and TRBJ2-3; D gene unclear. This CDR3 is built from 14 residues. V was cut by 1 base and J by 2 bases, with 7 bases left in between. Germline lookup yields CDR1 SGHTA and CDR2 FQGNSA. CDR3 residues: CASSLGLNTDTQYF. The CDR3 bases are TGTGCCAGCAGCTTAGGGCTGAACACAGATACGCAGTATTTT.

The CDR3 sequence is CASSLKSSRNTDTQYF. CDR3 coding DNA: TGTGCCAGCAGTTTAAAGTCTAGCCGGAACACAGATACGCAGTATTTT. This chain joins TRBV12-3 or TRBV12-4 and TRBJ2-3; maybe TRBD2 (5 bases). There are 16 residues in the CDR3. Trimming took 2 bases from V and 2 from J, leaving 14 bases between them.

This clonotype was seen repeatedly, ten times or more. The chain combines TRBV29-1 with TRBJ1-1; D ambiguous. V was trimmed by 6 bases and J by 0 bases, leaving 2 bases between them. The germline CDR1 and CDR2 sequences are SQVTM and ANQGSEA. There are 10 residues in the CDR3. CDR3 residues: CSVMNTEAFF. CDR3 coding DNA: TGCAGCGTCATGAACACTGAAGCTTTCTTT.

The CDR3 spells CASSPGGRYNEQFF. The CDR3 DNA sequence: TGTGCCAGCAGCCCGGGGGGGCGATACAATGAGCAGTTCTTC. The chain combines TRBV7-9 with TRBJ2-1; TRBD2 matches 8 bases. This CDR3 region has 14 residues. Germline V gene lookup returns CDR1 SEHNR and CDR2 FQNEAQ (reference sequence). The V and J ends lost 5 bases and 4 bases, in that order; junction bases with no gene match: 4. Based on the CDR3 plus reference TRBV7-9 and TRBJ2-1, the full variable domain is DTGVSQNPRHKITKRGQNVTFRCDPISEHNRLYWYRQTLGQGPEFLTYFQNEAQLEKSRLLSDRFSAERPKGSFSTLEIQRTEQGDSAMYLCASSPGGRYNEQFFGPGTRLTVL.

This clonotype has more than one count but fewer than ten. The J gene is TRBJ2-1, the V gene TRBV29-1, with unresolved D. There are 13 residues in the CDR3. V lost 8 bases, J lost 5 bases, and 16 bases lay in between. Germline V gene lookup returns CDR1 SQVTM and CDR2 ANQGSEA. The CDR3 sequence is CSCYPGANNEQFF. The CDR3 coding sequence is TGCAGCTGCTACCCGGGCGCTAACAATGAGCAGTTCTTC.

This clonotype was seen at least ten times. The chain couples TRBV18 to TRBJ1-1, with D unresolved. CDR1 KGHSH and CDR2 LQKENI come from the germline V gene. The CDR3 runs to 14 residues. V gave up 2 bases and J gave up 0 bases, with 7 bases separating them. In nucleotides, the CDR3 is TGTGCCAGCTCACCAGAGGTCATGAACACTGAAGCTTTCTTT. Translation: CASSPEVMNTEAFF.

This clonotype was seen only a few times. The chain carries TRBV28 and TRBJ2-7; D is possibly TRBD1 (6 bases). Germline values: CDR1 MDHEN, CDR2 SYDVKM. V shed 4 bases and J shed 2 bases, with 15 bases lying between them. The CDR3 extends over 15 amino acids. This chain's CDR3 is CASSYRRDTTYEQYF. CDR3 DNA sequence: TGTGCCAGCAGTTACCGACGGGACACTACCTACGAGCAGTACTTC.

This clonotype came up many times. The chain combines TRBV10-3 with TRBJ2-3; no clear D. Trimming stripped 7 bases from V and 1 base from J, with 9 bases between. The CDR3 contains 13 residues. From germline, CDR1 is ENHRY and CDR2 SYGVKD. CDR3 nucleotides: TGTGCCATCACCCCTGGGGGCACAGATACGCAGTATTTT. Translation gives CAITPGGTDTQYF.

Many counts were recorded for this clonotype. The chain is built from TRBV12-3 or TRBV12-4 and TRBJ1-6, with D uncertain. The CDR3 contains 14 residues. Deletions cut 1 base from V and 7 bases from J, with 8 bases between. This CDR3 is CASSLVEGNSPLHF. CDR3 bases: TGTGCCAGCAGTTTAGTGGAGGGAAATTCACCCCTCCACTTT.

CDR3 residues: CASSLGGGYEQYF. CDR3 sequence (DNA): TGTGCCAGCAGTTTAGGAGGCGGGTACGAGCAGTACTTC. This chain joins TRBV27 and TRBJ2-7; the D gene is possibly TRBD2 (5 bases). Germline assignment: CDR1 MNHEY and CDR2 SMNVEV (reference sequence). Trimming shortened V by 2 bases and J by 4 bases, and 9 bases separated the two germline ends. CDR3 length equals 13 residues.

Comment on this clonotype: This may stem from a read error, because a much larger clone lies one nucleotide away. This rearrangement joins TRBV3-1 to TRBJ2-3; D is ambiguous. Germline loops: CDR1 LGHDT, CDR2 YNNKEL (reference sequence). V was cut by 0 bases and J by 1 base, with 5 bases left in between. This CDR3 contains 14 residues. The DNA of the CDR3 is TGTGCCAGCAGCCAAGAAGACTGCACAGATACGCAGTATTTT. Amino acids: CASSQEDCTDTQYF.

The sample holds a few counts of this clonotype. The chain joins TRBV5-1 to TRBJ2-3; either TRBD1 or TRBD2 may fit D (7 bases each). CDR1 SGHRS and CDR2 YFSETQ come from the germline V gene. The CDR3 sequence is 17 residues long. With 4 bases removed from V and 1 base from J, the gap between germline ends came to 19 bases. The CDR3 sequence is CASSEQTGRGRTDTQYF. For the CDR3, the DNA is TGCGCCAGCAGCGAGCAGACAGGGCGGGGGCGCACAGATACGCAGTATTTT.

This clonotype was observed a few times. The chain joins TRBV5-6 to TRBJ2-1; D is possibly TRBD2 (5 bases). Trimming shortened V by 0 bases and J by 6 bases, and 19 bases separated the two germline ends. The germline V gene encodes CDR1 SGHDT and CDR2 YYEEEE. This CDR3 contains 17 residues. The CDR3 here is CASSLGLPDFFVNEQFF. Here the CDR3 DNA reads TGTGCCAGCAGCTTGGGTCTCCCGGACTTCTTCGTCAATGAGCAGTTCTTC.

This clonotype appeared a few times. The rearrangement links TRBV6-2 or TRBV6-3 to TRBJ1-1, with TRBD1 matching over 7 bases. Germline V lookup: CDR1 MNHEY, CDR2 SVGEGT. The CDR3 covers 15 residues. V trimming: 5 bases; J trimming: 2 bases; junction bases outside the gene matches: 8. The CDR3 reads CASSDGTGANTEAFF. The CDR3 DNA reads as TGTGCCAGCAGTGACGGTACAGGGGCCAACACTGAAGCTTTCTTT.

This clonotype appeared many times. The V gene is TRBV7-9, the J gene TRBJ2-2; D may be TRBD1 (6 bases). CDR1 is SEHNR, CDR2 FQNEAQ, per germline (reference sequence). V was shortened by 6 bases and J by 1 base, with 12 bases between the two germline ends. The CDR3 is 15 amino acids. CDR3 nucleotides: TGTGCCAGCAGGTACAGGGATATGAACACCGGGGAGCTGTTTTTT. Translating it yields CASRYRDMNTGELFF.

The rearrangement uses TRBV7-9 and TRBJ1-6; weak D call: TRBD1 (5 bases). The germline CDR1 and CDR2 sequences are SEHNR and FQNEAQ (reference sequence). This CDR3 spans 14 amino acids. V gave up 2 bases and J gave up 7 bases, with 9 bases separating them. CDR3 protein: CASSLRQQNSPLHF. The CDR3 bases are TGTGCCAGCAGCTTAAGACAGCAGAATTCACCCCTCCACTTT. Using reference TRBV7-9 and TRBJ1-6 for the parts outside the CDR3, the full variable domain is DTGVSQNPRHKITKRGQNVTFRCDPISEHNRLYWYRQTLGQGPEFLTYFQNEAQLEKSRLLSDRFSAERPKGSFSTLEIQRTEQGDSAMYLCASSLRQQNSPLHFGNGTRLTVT.

This clonotype was seen repeatedly, ten times or more. The chain joins TRBV6-5 to TRBJ1-1, with D perhaps TRBD1 (6 bases). V was shortened by 6 bases and J by 1 base, with 15 bases between the two germline ends. Germline V gives CDR1 MNHEY, CDR2 SVGAGI. The CDR3 runs 15 residues. CDR3 region: CASSSWQGGNTEAFF. The CDR3 DNA follows: TGTGCCAGCAGCTCCTGGCAAGGGGGGAACACTGAAGCTTTCTTT.

The chain carries TRBV6-1 and TRBJ2-7, with 10 bases fitting TRBD2. Germline V CDR1 and CDR2: MNHNS, SASEGT. Trimming removed 2 bases from V and 1 base from J; junction bases left unmatched: 5. The CDR3 covers 16 residues. The CDR3 loop reads CASSESASGGSYEQYF. In DNA, the CDR3 is TGTGCCAGCAGTGAATCCGCTAGCGGGGGATCCTACGAGCAGTACTTC.

This clonotype was detected many times. The chain couples TRBV7-6 to TRBJ1-5; 11 bases agree with TRBD1. This CDR3 has 15 residues. The junction had 3 bases not matched to a gene; V was cut back by 5 bases and J by 3 bases. Germline loops: CDR1 SGHVS, CDR2 FNYEAQ. CDR3 nucleotides: TGTGCCAGCAGCCGGGACAGGGGGATCAATCAGCCCCAGCATTTT. Encoded protein: CASSRDRGINQPQHF.

This clonotype was observed many times. The V call is TRBV30, the J call TRBJ2-1, with 9 bases lining up with TRBD2. The germline gives CDR1 GTSNPN, CDR2 SVGIG (reference sequence). Germline trimming cut 2 bases from V and 15 bases from J; bases unmatched to any gene: 11. CDR3 size: 13 residues. The CDR3 loop reads CAWSRLAGGGRFF. The CDR3 DNA is TGTGCCTGGAGTAGGCTGGCGGGAGGGGGTCGGTTCTTC.